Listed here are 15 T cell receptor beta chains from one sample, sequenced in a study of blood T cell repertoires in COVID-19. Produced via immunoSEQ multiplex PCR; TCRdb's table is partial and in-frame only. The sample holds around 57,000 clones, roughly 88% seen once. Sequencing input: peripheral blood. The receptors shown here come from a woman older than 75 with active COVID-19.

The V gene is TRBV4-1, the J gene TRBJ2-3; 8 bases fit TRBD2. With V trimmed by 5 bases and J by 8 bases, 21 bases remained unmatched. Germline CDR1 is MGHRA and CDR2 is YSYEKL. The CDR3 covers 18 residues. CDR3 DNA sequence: TGCGCCAGCAGCTTCGGCCCCCGCACTAGCGGCGCCCGATCTACGCAGTATTTT. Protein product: CASSFGPRTSGARSTQYF.

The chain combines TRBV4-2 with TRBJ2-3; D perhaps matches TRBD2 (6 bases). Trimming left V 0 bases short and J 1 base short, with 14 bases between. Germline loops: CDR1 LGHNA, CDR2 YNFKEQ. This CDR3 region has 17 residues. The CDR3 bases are TGTGCCAGCAGCCAAGATCTAGCGTCCGGGGGCACAGATACGCAGTATTTT. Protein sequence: CASSQDLASGGTDTQYF.

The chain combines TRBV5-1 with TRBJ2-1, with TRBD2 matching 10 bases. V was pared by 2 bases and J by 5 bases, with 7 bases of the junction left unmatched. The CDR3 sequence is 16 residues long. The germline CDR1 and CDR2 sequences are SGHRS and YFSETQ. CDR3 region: CASSLNVLAGDNEQFF. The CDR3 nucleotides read TGCGCCAGCAGCTTAAATGTCCTAGCGGGGGACAATGAGCAGTTCTTC. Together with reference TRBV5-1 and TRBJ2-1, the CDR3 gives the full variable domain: KAGVTQTPRYLIKTRGQQVTLSCSPISGHRSVSWYQQTPGQGLQFLFEYFSETQRNKGNFPGRFSGRQFSNSRSEMNVSTLELGDSALYLCASSLNVLAGDNEQFFGPGTRLTVL.

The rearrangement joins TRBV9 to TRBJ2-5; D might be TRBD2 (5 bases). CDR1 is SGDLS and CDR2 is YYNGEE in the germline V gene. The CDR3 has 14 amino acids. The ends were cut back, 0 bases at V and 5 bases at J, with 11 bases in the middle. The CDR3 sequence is CASSVALGGETQYF. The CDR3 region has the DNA TGTGCCAGCAGCGTAGCACTAGGCGGGGAGACCCAGTACTTC.

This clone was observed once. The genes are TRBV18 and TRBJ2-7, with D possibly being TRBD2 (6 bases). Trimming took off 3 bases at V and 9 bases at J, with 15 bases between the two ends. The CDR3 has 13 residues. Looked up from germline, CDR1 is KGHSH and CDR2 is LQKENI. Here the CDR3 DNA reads TGTGCCAGCTCACCTTCGGGACTCCTTGGGCAGTACTTC. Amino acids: CASSPSGLLGQYF.

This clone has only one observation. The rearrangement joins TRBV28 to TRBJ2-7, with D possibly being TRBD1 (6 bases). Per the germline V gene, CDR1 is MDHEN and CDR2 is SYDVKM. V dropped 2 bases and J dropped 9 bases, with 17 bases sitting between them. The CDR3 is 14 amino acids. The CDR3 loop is CASSLGQGYLGQYF. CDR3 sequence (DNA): TGTGCCAGCAGTTTAGGGCAGGGGTACTTAGGGCAGTACTTC.

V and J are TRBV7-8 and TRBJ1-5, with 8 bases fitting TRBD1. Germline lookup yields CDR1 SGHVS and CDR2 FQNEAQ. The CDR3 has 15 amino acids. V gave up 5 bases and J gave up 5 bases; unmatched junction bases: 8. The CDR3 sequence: CASSLMTGVDQPQHF. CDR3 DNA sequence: TGTGCCAGCAGCCTAATGACAGGGGTGGATCAGCCCCAGCATTTT.

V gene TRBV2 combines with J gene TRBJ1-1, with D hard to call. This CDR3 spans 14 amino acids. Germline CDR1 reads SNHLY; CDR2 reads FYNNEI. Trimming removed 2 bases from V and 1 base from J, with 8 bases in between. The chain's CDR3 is CASSERGGNTEAFF. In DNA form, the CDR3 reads TGTGCCAGCAGTGAACGGGGAGGGAACACTGAAGCTTTCTTT.

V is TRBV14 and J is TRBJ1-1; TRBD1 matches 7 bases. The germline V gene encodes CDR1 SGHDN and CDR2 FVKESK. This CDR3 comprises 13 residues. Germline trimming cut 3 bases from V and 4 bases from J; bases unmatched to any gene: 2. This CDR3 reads CASSQDRSTEAFF. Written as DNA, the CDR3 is TGTGCCAGCAGCCAGGACAGGAGCACTGAAGCTTTCTTT.

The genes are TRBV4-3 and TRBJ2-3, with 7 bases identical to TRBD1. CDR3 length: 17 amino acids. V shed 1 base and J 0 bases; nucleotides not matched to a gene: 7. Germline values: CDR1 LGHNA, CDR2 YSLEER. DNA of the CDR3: TGCGCCAGCAGCCAAGGGCTCCAGGGGGAGAGCACAGATACGCAGTATTTT. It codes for CASSQGLQGESTDTQYF.

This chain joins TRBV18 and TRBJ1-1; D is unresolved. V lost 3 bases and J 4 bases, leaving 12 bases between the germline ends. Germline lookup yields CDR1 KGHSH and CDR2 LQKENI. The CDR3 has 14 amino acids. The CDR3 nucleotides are TGTGCCAGCTCACCCCGCCAAACGGGCACTGAAGCTTTCTTT. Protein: CASSPRQTGTEAFF.

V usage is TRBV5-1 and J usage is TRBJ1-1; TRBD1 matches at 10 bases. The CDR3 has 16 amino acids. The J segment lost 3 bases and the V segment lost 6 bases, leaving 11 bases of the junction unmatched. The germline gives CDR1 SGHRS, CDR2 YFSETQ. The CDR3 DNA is TGCGCCAGCACTATGGGACAGGGGAGATGGGACACTGAAGCTTTCTTT. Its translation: CASTMGQGRWDTEAFF.

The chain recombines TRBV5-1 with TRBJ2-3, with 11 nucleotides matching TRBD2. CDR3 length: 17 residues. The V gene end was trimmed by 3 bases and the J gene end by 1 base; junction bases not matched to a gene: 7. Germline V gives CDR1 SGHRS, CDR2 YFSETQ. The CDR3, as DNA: TGCGCCAGCAGCTCCCAACCGACTAGCGGGGGCACAGATACGCAGTATTTT. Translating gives CASSSQPTSGGTDTQYF.

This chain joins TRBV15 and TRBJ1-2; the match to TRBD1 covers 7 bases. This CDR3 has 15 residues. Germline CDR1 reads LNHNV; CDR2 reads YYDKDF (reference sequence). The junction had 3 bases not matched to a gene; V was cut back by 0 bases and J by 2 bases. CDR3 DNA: TGTGCCACCAGCAGAGATCGGGGACAGAACTATGGCTACACCTTC. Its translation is CATSRDRGQNYGYTF.

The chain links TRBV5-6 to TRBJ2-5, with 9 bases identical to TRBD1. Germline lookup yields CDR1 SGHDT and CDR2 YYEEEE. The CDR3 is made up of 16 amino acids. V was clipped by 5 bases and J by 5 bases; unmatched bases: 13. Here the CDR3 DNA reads TGTGCCAGCAGTAGCCCGGGACAGGGCGGATCGGAGACCCAGTACTTC. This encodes CASSSPGQGGSETQYF.